The 5 T cell receptor beta chains below come from one sample, sequenced in a study of cytomegalovirus exposure and HLA in healthy donors. 13 Jbeta primers and 60 Vbeta primers were used for the PCR. Data came from immunoSEQ multiplex PCR; TCRdb stores just in-frame clones and leaves some out. The sample includes about 190,000 clones, approximately 80% of them seen just once. Sequencing was carried out using PBMCs. These receptors originate from a man aged 35 to 55 in good health and CMV-seropositive.

V and J are TRBV5-6 and TRBJ2-1, with D tentatively TRBD2 (5 bases). V lost 4 bases and J lost 5, with 22 bases in between. This CDR3 is 17 amino acids long. From germline, CDR1 is SGHDT and CDR2 YYEEEE. CDR3: CASSRSRTGVRDNEQFF. DNA of the CDR3: TGTGCCAGCAGCCGAAGTCGGACCGGGGTTCGTGACAATGAGCAGTTCTTC. Using reference TRBV5-6 and TRBJ2-1 for the parts outside the CDR3, the full variable domain is DAGVTQSPTHLIKTRGQQVTLRCSPKSGHDTVSWYQQALGQGPQFIFQYYEEEERQRGNFPDRFSGHQFPNYSSELNVNALLLGDSALYLCASSRSRTGVRDNEQFFGPGTRLTVL.

This rearrangement joins TRBV4-2 to TRBJ1-2; the D is unclear. The CDR3 consists of 15 residues. CDR1 is LGHNA and CDR2 is YNFKEQ in the germline V gene. Trimming took 1 base from V and 3 from J, leaving 12 bases between them. The CDR3 DNA reads as TGTGCCAGCAGCCAAGCGGGTCGAGAAGACTATGGCTACACCTTC. Translating it yields CASSQAGREDYGYTF.

This clone was detected only a few times. V is TRBV6-5 and J is TRBJ1-3; D gene ambiguous. CDR3 length equals 14 residues. Trimming took 2 bases from V and 0 from J, leaving 5 bases between them. Germline V CDR1 and CDR2: MNHEY, SVGAGI. This CDR3 reads CASSYDISGNTIYF. The CDR3 DNA is TGTGCCAGCAGTTACGACATCTCTGGAAACACCATATATTTT.

The chain is built from TRBV7-9 and TRBJ2-3, with TRBD2 identical over 12 bases. The germline gives CDR1 SEHNR, CDR2 FQNEAQ (reference sequence). After removal of 5 bases from V and 12 bases from J, the junction contained 3 bases not matched to a gene. The CDR3 has 12 residues. The CDR3 is CASSRTSGEQYF. Written as DNA, the CDR3 is TGTGCCAGCAGCCGGACTAGCGGGGAACAGTATTTT.

The chain uses TRBV29-1 and TRBJ2-3; TRBD2 matches at 11 bases. The V and J ends lost 4 bases and 9 bases, in that order; junction bases with no gene match: 12. The CDR3 runs 15 residues. Germline assignment: CDR1 SQVTM and CDR2 ANQGSEA. CDR3 sequence (DNA): TGCAGCGTTGTTAATTACGGGACTAGCGGCAGGACGCAGTATTTT. The encoded protein is CSVVNYGTSGRTQYF.